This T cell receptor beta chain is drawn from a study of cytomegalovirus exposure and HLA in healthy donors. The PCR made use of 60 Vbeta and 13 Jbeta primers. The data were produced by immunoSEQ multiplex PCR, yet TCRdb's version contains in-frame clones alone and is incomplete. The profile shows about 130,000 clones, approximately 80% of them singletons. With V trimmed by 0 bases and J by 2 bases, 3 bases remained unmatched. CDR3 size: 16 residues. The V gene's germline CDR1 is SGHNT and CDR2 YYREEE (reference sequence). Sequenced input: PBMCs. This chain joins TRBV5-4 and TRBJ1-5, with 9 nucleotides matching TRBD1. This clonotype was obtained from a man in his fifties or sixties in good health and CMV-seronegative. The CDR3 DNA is TGTGCCAGCAGCTTGGGGACAGGGGACGGCAATCAGCCCCAGCATTTT. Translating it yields CASSLGTGDGNQPQHF.